These 24 T cell receptor beta chains share one sample of origin, sequenced in a study of patients and donors after allogeneic stem cell transplantation. Using its own MiXCR run on the RT-PCR reads, TCRdb lists one record per CDR3 protein. The profile covers about 960,000 distinct CDR3 sequences, with over 15% appearing a single time and 5% to 6.5% taken by the ten largest. What was sequenced was blood, either unsorted or a sorted T cell fraction (not recorded which). These receptors originate from a human donor who was either an allogeneic HSCT recipient or a stem cell or donor lymphocyte infusion donor (not recorded which). It is not recorded whose cells these are; they may come from a transplant donor.

This clonotype was detected only a few times. The V and J genes are TRBV30 and TRBJ2-3; D gene ambiguous. Per germline, CDR1 GTSNPN and CDR2 SVGIG (reference sequence). V was pared by 0 bases and J by 4 bases, with 11 bases between. This CDR3 has 14 amino acids. The CDR3 spells CAWSVTLAADTQYF. The CDR3 DNA reads as TGTGCCTGGAGTGTAACGTTAGCAGCAGATACGCAGTATTTT.

The CDR3 DNA reads as TGTGCCAGCAGCGTACGGACTGCCCAAGAGACCCAGTACTTC. Translation gives CASSVRTAQETQYF. The chain couples TRBV11-3 to TRBJ2-5; D might be TRBD2 (5 bases). V lost 5 bases to trimming and J lost 1 base, with 11 bases between them. Germline assignment: CDR1 SGHNT and CDR2 YENEEA. This CDR3 is 14 amino acids long.

This clonotype was observed at least ten times. CDR3 in amino acids: CAIRGTVTGELFF. The DNA of the CDR3 is TGTGCCATCAGGGGGACAGTCACCGGGGAGCTGTTTTTT. The V and J genes are TRBV10-3 and TRBJ2-2, with 7 bases matching TRBD1. V lost 6 bases and J lost 4; bases outside the gene matches: 2. The V gene's germline CDR1 is ENHRY and CDR2 SYGVKD. The CDR3 length is 13 residues.

V is TRBV27 and J is TRBJ2-7, with TRBD1 identical over 7 bases. CDR3 length: 14 amino acids. Germline loops: CDR1 MNHEY, CDR2 SMNVEV (reference sequence). J gave up 5 bases and V 6 bases, and 10 bases lay outside the gene matches. The DNA of the CDR3 is TGTGCCAGCAGGCTCCGGGACAGTAGCAACGAGCAGTACTTC. It specifies CASRLRDSSNEQYF.

This clonotype was counted only a few times. The chain joins TRBV4-2 to TRBJ1-4; TRBD1 matches at 7 bases. The germline V gene encodes CDR1 LGHNA and CDR2 YNFKEQ. V gave up 5 bases and J gave up 6 bases; unmatched junction bases: 9. This CDR3 spans 15 amino acids. This CDR3 is CASSTRTGGYEKLFF. The DNA for the CDR3 is TGTGCCAGCAGCACCCGGACAGGCGGATATGAAAAACTGTTTTTT.

Only a few counts were recorded for this clonotype. This chain uses TRBV29-1 with TRBJ2-1, with 12 bases identical to TRBD2. The V gene end was trimmed by 7 bases and the J gene end by 2 bases; junction bases not matched to a gene: 6. Germline V gene sequence: CDR1 SQVTM, CDR2 ANQGSEA. This CDR3 spans 15 amino acids. The CDR3 coding sequence is TGCAGCGCCACCGCTAGCGGGAGGGCCTACAATGAGCAGTTCTTC. It specifies CSATASGRAYNEQFF.

The chain uses TRBV6-1 and TRBJ2-7; D remains ambiguous. Deletions cut 5 bases from V and 2 bases from J, with 13 bases between. The CDR3 totals 14 residues. Germline V gene data show CDR1 as MNHNS and CDR2 as SASEGT. Written as DNA, the CDR3 is TGTGCCAGCAGTACCCGGGCCAAGCCCTACGAGCAGTACTTC. Protein: CASSTRAKPYEQYF.

Here the CDR3 reads CASSLLRGARYNEQFF. Here the CDR3 DNA reads TGTGCCAGCAGTCTTCTCCGGGGGGCTCGGTACAATGAGCAGTTCTTC. The chain is built from TRBV12-3 or TRBV12-4 and TRBJ2-1; possibly TRBD2 for D (7 bases). Trimming took off 5 bases at V and 4 bases at J, with 18 bases between the two ends. CDR3 length: 16 residues.

This chain uses TRBV7-9 with TRBJ2-5; TRBD1 matches 10 bases. The germline V gene encodes CDR1 SEHNR and CDR2 FQNEAQ (reference sequence). The CDR3 is 16 residues long. The V and J ends lost 1 base and 5 bases, in that order; junction bases with no gene match: 7. The CDR3: CASSLGDRGRGETQYF. The DNA of the CDR3 is TGTGCCAGCAGCTTAGGCGACAGGGGGCGCGGGGAGACCCAGTACTTC.

The CDR3 here is CASSSPSSGGAGTDTQYF. The CDR3 bases are TGTGCCAGCAGCTCCCCTAGTAGCGGGGGGGCCGGCACAGATACGCAGTATTTT. The genes are TRBV5-4 and TRBJ2-3; TRBD2 aligns across 11 bases. The V gene's germline CDR1 is SGHNT and CDR2 YYREEE (reference sequence). The CDR3 extends over 18 amino acids. V was pared by 3 bases and J by 1 base, with 10 bases of the junction left unmatched.

This clonotype was counted between two and nine times. J is TRBJ2-5 and V is TRBV20-1; 11 nucleotides line up with TRBD2. Germline V gene sequence: CDR1 DFQATT, CDR2 SNEGSKA (reference sequence). The V and J ends lost 0 bases and 5 bases, in that order; junction bases with no gene match: 2. The CDR3 sequence is 14 residues long. The CDR3 is CSARDIAGGETQYF. Written as DNA, the CDR3 is TGCAGTGCTAGAGATATAGCGGGAGGGGAGACCCAGTACTTC.

This clonotype came up a few times. The chain uses TRBV5-8 and TRBJ2-5, with 7 bases lining up with TRBD1. CDR3 length: 15 residues. Germline-derived CDR1 and CDR2 are SGHTS and YDEGEE. After removal of 0 bases from V and 4 bases from J, the junction contained 6 bases not matched to a gene. The CDR3: CASSLGRTGLETQYF. The CDR3 nucleotides are TGTGCCAGCAGCTTGGGTCGGACAGGACTAGAGACCCAGTACTTC.

The J gene is TRBJ2-7, the V gene TRBV4-3, with a weak D call TRBD2 (6 bases). Germline V gene data show CDR1 as LGHNA and CDR2 as YSLEER. The CDR3 spans 15 residues. The germline V and J ends were trimmed by 4 bases and 2 bases, with 15 bases remaining between them. CDR3 DNA: TGCGCCAGCAGCCTCCGGGACTTACCCCCCTACGAGCAGTACTTC. Its protein product is CASSLRDLPPYEQYF.

The chain recombines TRBV7-9 with TRBJ2-2; TRBD2 might be the D (5 bases). The CDR3 runs 14 residues. Trimming stripped 10 bases from V and 2 bases from J, with 14 bases between. Germline V CDR1 and CDR2: SEHNR, FQNEAQ (reference sequence). The CDR3, as DNA: TGTGCCATCAAGCGGCCACGAAACACCGGGGAGCTGTTTTTT. It yields the protein CAIKRPRNTGELFF.

This clonotype was seen a handful of times. The chain combines TRBV5-1 with TRBJ1-1, with D possibly matching TRBD1 (6 bases). Germline V gene lookup returns CDR1 SGHRS and CDR2 YFSETQ. The CDR3 loop spans 16 amino acids. V was trimmed by 0 bases and J by 5 bases, leaving 17 bases between them. The CDR3 coding sequence is TGCGCCAGCAGCTTGGGGGCGGGGGGCGCTGGGACTGAAGCTTTCTTT. Its translation is CASSLGAGGAGTEAFF.

This clonotype was counted between two and nine times. The chain is built from TRBV7-2 and TRBJ1-1; D gene unclear. V lost 1 base, J lost 0 bases, and 12 bases lay in between. From germline, CDR1 is SGHTA and CDR2 FQGNSA. The CDR3 runs to 16 residues. CDR3 protein: CASSLVAGRLNTEAFF. The CDR3 region has the DNA TGTGCCAGCAGCTTAGTGGCGGGCAGGTTGAACACTGAAGCTTTCTTT. Using reference TRBV7-2 and TRBJ1-1 for the parts outside the CDR3, the full variable domain is GAGVSQSPSNKVTEKGKDVELRCDPISGHTALYWYRQSLGQGLEFLIYFQGNSAPDKSGLPSDRFSAERTGGSVSTLTIQRTQQEDSAVYLCASSLVAGRLNTEAFFGQGTRLTVV.

This clonotype turned up a few times. This chain joins TRBV19 and TRBJ1-2, with unresolved D. Trimming left V 2 bases short and J 2 bases short, with 9 bases between. Germline CDR1 and CDR2: LNHDA and SQIVND (reference sequence). The CDR3 spans 14 residues. The CDR3 DNA follows: TGTGCCAGTAGTATAAGCAGGACGAACTATGGCTACACCTTC. Its protein is CASSISRTNYGYTF.

This clonotype has a handful of counts. This chain uses TRBV6-1 with TRBJ1-2, with 8 nucleotides matching TRBD1. The V gene end was trimmed by 4 bases and the J gene end by 2 bases; junction bases not matched to a gene: 9. The CDR3 consists of 16 residues. CDR1 is MNHNS and CDR2 is SASEGT in the germline V gene. Here the CDR3 reads CASSATGGERNYGYTF. CDR3 DNA: TGTGCCAGCAGTGCAACAGGGGGAGAACGGAACTATGGCTACACCTTC.

The sample holds a few counts of this clonotype. V gene TRBV5-6 combines with J gene TRBJ1-5; D not resolved. V lost 3 bases to trimming and J lost 3 bases, with 7 bases between them. Germline-derived CDR1 and CDR2 are SGHDT and YYEEEE. This CDR3 is built from 13 residues. The CDR3 bases are TGTGCCAGCAGCTCGGACGACAATCAGCCCCAGCATTTT. It specifies CASSSDDNQPQHF.

The rearrangement uses TRBV7-2 and TRBJ2-1, with 11 bases lining up with TRBD2. This CDR3 contains 16 residues. CDR1 is SGHTA and CDR2 is FQGNSA in the germline V gene. V shed 5 bases and J 4 bases; nucleotides not matched to a gene: 7. The CDR3 here is CASSPQGTSGYNEQFF. The CDR3 nucleotides read TGTGCCAGCAGCCCACAGGGGACTAGCGGATACAATGAGCAGTTCTTC.

The chain has TRBV20-1 and TRBJ2-5, with D unresolved. Germline V gene data show CDR1 as DFQATT and CDR2 as SNEGSKA (reference sequence). V was cut by 4 bases and J by 5 bases, with 14 bases left in between. CDR3 size: 13 residues. The chain's CDR3 is CSAMLESGETQYF. CDR3 sequence (DNA): TGCAGTGCTATGTTAGAATCTGGGGAGACCCAGTACTTC.

This clonotype came up a few times. This chain connects TRBV24-1 to TRBJ2-3; a possible D gene is TRBD1 (5 bases). The germline gives CDR1 KGHDR, CDR2 SFDVKD. The V gene lost 6 bases and the J gene lost 6 bases, with 18 bases spanning the gap. CDR3 length: 15 amino acids. CDR3 residues: CATSPTGPGLDTQYF. The CDR3 DNA follows: TGTGCCACCAGTCCCACTGGACCAGGGTTGGATACGCAGTATTTT.

V usage is TRBV12-3 or TRBV12-4 and J usage is TRBJ2-2, with 9 bases identical to TRBD1. V was pared by 5 bases and J by 6 bases, with 7 bases of the junction left unmatched. The CDR3 spans 15 residues. CDR3 nucleotide sequence: TGTGCCAGCAGTCGGAGGGGACAGGGCCCCGGGGAGCTGTTTTTT. It specifies CASSRRGQGPGELFF.

This clonotype was observed a few times. This chain links TRBV7-9 with TRBJ2-1; TRBD2 aligns across 7 bases. The CDR3 is 16 amino acids. Unmatched junction bases numbered 11, after V lost 1 base and J lost 8 bases. Germline assignment: CDR1 SEHNR and CDR2 FQNEAQ (reference sequence). CDR3 in DNA: TGTGCCAGCAGCTTAGGAAGAGCGGGATATTTTGATGAGCAGTTCTTC. As protein: CASSLGRAGYFDEQFF.